This TCR beta chain was sequenced in a study of T cell responses to AZD1222 COVID-19 vaccine. As for the study in general: Analyses pooled second doses at about 4 or about 12 weeks.

Study-level points and caveats: None of the repertoires were sampled until the peak T cell response had passed. Reports indicate that nearly half of spike-specific TCRs are directed at unmutated variant regions. There were mostly white British donors and more females than males, and clonal diversity was possibly underestimated.

CDR3 size: 13 residues. Germline values: CDR1 MNHEY, CDR2 SMNVEV (reference sequence). The V gene lost 6 bases and the J gene lost 0 bases, with 9 bases spanning the gap. Sequencing used immunoSEQ multiplex PCR; TCRdb keeps in-frame clones, though not all of them. The sample holds some 89,000 clones, 89% seen once. Concerning this clone itself: Its antigen is not identified.

The sample here was peripheral blood, taken on day 0 of AZD1222 vaccination. The chain combines TRBV27 with TRBJ2-7; D is possibly TRBD2 (5 bases). The receptor's source is an adult in good health. Written as DNA, the CDR3 is TGTGCCAGCAGCCGGGATTCCTCCTACGAGCAGTACTTC. Its protein product is CASSRDSSYEQYF.